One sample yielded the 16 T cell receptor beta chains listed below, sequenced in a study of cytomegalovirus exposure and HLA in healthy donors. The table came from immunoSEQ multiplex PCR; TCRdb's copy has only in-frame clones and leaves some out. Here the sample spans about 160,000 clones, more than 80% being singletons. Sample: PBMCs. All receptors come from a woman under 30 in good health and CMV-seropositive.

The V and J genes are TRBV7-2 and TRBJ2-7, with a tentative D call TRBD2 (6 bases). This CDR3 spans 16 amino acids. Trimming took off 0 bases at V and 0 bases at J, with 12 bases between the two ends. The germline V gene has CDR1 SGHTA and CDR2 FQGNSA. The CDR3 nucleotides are TGTGCCAGCAGCTTAGCGGCGGGGTTCAGCTCCTACGAGCAGTACTTC. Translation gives CASSLAAGFSSYEQYF.

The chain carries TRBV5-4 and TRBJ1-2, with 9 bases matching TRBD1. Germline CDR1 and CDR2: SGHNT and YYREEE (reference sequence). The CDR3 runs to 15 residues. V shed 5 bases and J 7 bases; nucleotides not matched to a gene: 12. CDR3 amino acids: CASRHSGTGSGGYTF. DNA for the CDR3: TGTGCCAGCAGACACTCCGGGACAGGGTCGGGTGGCTACACCTTC.

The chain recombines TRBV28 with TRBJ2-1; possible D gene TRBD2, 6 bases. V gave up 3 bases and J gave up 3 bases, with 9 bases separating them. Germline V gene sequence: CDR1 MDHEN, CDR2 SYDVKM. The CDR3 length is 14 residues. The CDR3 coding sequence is TGTGCCAGCAGTTTCCGGGACTTCTACAATGAGCAGTTCTTC. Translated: CASSFRDFYNEQFF.

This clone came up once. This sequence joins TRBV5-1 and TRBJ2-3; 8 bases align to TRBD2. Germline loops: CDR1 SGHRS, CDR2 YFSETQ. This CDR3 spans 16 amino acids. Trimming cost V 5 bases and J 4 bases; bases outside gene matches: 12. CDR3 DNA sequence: TGCGCCAGCAGGATAGCGGGACGTCGTGGAGCAGATACGCAGTATTTT. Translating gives CASRIAGRRGADTQYF.

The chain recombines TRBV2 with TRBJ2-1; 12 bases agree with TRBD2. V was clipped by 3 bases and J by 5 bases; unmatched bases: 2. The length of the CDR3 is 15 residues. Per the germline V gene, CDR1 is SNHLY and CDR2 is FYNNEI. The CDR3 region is CASSDPSGGDNEQFF. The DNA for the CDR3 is TGTGCCAGCAGTGACCCTAGCGGGGGGGACAATGAGCAGTTCTTC.

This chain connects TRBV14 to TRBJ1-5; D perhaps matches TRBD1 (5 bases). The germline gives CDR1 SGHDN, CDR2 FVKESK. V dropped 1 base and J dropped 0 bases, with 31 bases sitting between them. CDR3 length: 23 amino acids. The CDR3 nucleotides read TGTGCCAGCAGCCAAGGAACCTACGATATAGTGCTGTTAGGGGAATATAGCAATCAGCCCCAGCATTTT. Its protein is CASSQGTYDIVLLGEYSNQPQHF.

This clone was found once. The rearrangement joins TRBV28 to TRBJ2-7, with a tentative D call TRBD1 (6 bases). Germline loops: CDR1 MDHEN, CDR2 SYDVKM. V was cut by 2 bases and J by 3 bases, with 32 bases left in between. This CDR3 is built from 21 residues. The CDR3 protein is CASSLPFSWSGTWGKYYEQYF. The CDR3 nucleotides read TGTGCCAGCAGTTTACCCTTTTCATGGTCGGGGACATGGGGTAAATACTACGAGCAGTACTTC.

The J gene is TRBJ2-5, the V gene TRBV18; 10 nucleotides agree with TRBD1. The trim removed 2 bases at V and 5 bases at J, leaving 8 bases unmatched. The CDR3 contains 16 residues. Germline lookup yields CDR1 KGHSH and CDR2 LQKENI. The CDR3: CASSPKTGGVWETQYF. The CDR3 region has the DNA TGTGCCAGCTCACCAAAGACAGGGGGCGTCTGGGAGACCCAGTACTTC.

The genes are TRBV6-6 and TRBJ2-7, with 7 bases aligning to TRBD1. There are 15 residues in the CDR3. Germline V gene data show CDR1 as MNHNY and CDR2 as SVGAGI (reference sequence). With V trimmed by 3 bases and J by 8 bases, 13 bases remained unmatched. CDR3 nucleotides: TGTGCCAGCAGTTATTCAGTAGGGGGCAGGCCGCAGCAGTACTTC. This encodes CASSYSVGGRPQQYF.

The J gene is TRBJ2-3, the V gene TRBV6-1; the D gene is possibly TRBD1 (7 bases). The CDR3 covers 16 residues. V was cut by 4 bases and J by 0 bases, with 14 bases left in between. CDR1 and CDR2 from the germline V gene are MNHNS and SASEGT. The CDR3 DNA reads TGTGCCAGCAGTGTAAACAGGGGACTTAGCACAGATACGCAGTATTTT. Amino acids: CASSVNRGLSTDTQYF.

In DNA, the CDR3 is TGTGCCAGTAGTATATACGCAGGGCCCTTCTCTGGAAACACCATATATTTT. It translates to CASSIYAGPFSGNTIYF. The chain recombines TRBV19 with TRBJ1-3, with a weak D call TRBD1 (5 bases). Trimming cost V 2 bases and J 0 bases, with 14 bases left between them. CDR3 length: 17 amino acids. Germline CDR1 LNHDA, CDR2 SQIVND (reference sequence).

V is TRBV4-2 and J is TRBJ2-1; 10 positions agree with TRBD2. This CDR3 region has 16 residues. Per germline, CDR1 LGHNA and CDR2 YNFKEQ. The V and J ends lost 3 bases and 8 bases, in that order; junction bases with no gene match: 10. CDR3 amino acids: CASSQSSGGAKDEQFF. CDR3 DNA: TGTGCCAGCAGCCAGTCCAGCGGGGGGGCCAAAGATGAGCAGTTCTTC.

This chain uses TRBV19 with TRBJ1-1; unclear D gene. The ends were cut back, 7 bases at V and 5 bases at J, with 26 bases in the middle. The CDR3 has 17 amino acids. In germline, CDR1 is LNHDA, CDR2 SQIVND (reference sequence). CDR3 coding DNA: TGTGCCAGTATAAGGGAGGGTCAGAATGCTGGGCGGACTGAAGCTTTCTTT. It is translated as CASIREGQNAGRTEAFF.

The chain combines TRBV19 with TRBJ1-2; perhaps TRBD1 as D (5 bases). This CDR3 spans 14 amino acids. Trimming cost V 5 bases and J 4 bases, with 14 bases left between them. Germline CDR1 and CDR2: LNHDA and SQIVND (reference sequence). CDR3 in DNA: TGTGCCAGTAGTCCCAGGGTAAACGGCTATGGCTACACCTTC. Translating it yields CASSPRVNGYGYTF. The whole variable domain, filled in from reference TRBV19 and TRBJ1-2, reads DGGITQSPKYLFRKEGQNVTLSCEQNLNHDAMYWYRQDPGQGLRLIYYSQIVNDFQKGDIAEGYSVSREKKESFPLTVTSAQKNPTAFYLCASSPRVNGYGYTFGSGTRLTVV.

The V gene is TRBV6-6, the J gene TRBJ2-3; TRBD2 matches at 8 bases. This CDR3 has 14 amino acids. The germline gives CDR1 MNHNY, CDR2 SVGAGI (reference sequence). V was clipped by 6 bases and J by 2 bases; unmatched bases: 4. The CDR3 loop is CASSGTRVTDTQYF. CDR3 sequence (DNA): TGTGCCAGCAGCGGGACTAGGGTCACAGATACGCAGTATTTT.

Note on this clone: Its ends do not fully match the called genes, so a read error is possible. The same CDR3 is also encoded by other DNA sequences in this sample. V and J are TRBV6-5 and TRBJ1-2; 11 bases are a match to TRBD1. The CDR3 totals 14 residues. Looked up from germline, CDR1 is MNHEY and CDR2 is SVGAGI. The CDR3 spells CASSRDRGGYGYTF. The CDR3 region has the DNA TGCGCCAGCAGTAGGGACAGGGGGGGTTATGGCTACACCTTC.